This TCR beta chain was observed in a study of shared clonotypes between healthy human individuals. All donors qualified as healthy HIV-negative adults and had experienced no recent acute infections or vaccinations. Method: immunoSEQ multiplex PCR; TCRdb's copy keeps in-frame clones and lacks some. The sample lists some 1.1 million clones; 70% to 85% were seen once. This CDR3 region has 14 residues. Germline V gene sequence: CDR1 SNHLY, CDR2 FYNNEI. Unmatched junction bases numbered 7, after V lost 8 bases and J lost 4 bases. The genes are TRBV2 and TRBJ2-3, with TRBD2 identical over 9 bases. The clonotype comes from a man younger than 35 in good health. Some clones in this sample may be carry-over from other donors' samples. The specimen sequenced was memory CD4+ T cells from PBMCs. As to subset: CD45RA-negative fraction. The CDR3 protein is CASGLAGGADTQYF. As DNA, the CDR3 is TGTGCCAGCGGTCTGGCGGGAGGGGCAGATACGCAGTATTTT.